This is a list of T cell receptor beta chains from one sample in a study of glioma-infiltrating T cells. TCRdb processed the multiplex PCR reads anew with MiXCR; each CDR3 protein has one entry. The sample lists approximately 190,000 distinct CDR3 sequences; 32% were seen once. Sequencing used glioma tissue, nonneoplastic brain tissue, or PBMCs (not recorded which). The receptors shown here come from a human donor with low-grade glioma or glioblastoma, undergoing nonglioma brain surgery, or in good health (not recorded which). CDR3s include the opening cysteine and the closing phenylalanine or tryptophan. D genes are given only for firm matches. Rows give clone size only sometimes, using once, few, many, or a class for an expanded clone.

d_call clone_size j_call v_call cdr3_nt cdr3_aa
TRBD2 many TRBJ2-3 TRBV7-2 TGTGCCAGCAGCTTATGGAGTAGCGGGGATACGCAGTATTTT CASSLWSSGDTQYF
- - TRBJ1-5 TRBV7-8 TGTGCCAAACAGGGCAACAGCAATCAGCCCCAGCATTTT CAKQGNSNQPQHF
- - TRBJ2-3 TRBV5-1 TGCGCCAGCAGCTTAGAAGGCCATACCGATACGCAGTATTTT CASSLEGHTDTQYF
- - TRBJ2-7 TRBV24-1 TGTGCCACCAGTGATGTCGCCAGTTTGTACAACGAGCAGTACTTC CATSDVASLYNEQYF
- many TRBJ2-1 TRBV4-1 TGCGCCAGCAGCTTCAGACAGCGGCGCTCCTACAATGAGCAGTTCTTC CASSFRQRRSYNEQFF
TRBD2 many TRBJ2-7 TRBV6-1 TGTGCCAGCAGTGAAAGTATAGCGGGGGCCTACGAGCAGTACTTC CASSESIAGAYEQYF
TRBD2 many TRBJ2-1 TRBV19 TGTGCCAGTAGTTCCCGACTAGCGGGGACCTACAATGAGCAGTTCTTC CASSSRLAGTYNEQFF
- many TRBJ2-7 TRBV7-2 TGTGCCAGCAGCGCCCGGACGAACTACGAGCAGTACTTC CASSARTNYEQYF
- many TRBJ2-7 TRBV19 TGTGCCAGTAGTATTCCCGGACTGCACTACGAGCAGTACTTC CASSIPGLHYEQYF
- many TRBJ2-7 TRBV6-2/TRBV6-3 TGTGCCAGCAGTTACTCGATACAAAAGACAACCTACGAGCAGTACTTC CASSYSIQKTTYEQYF
TRBD1 many TRBJ2-7 TRBV11-2 TGTGCCAGCAGCTTGGGGACAGGAGTCTACGAGCAGTACTTC CASSLGTGVYEQYF
- many TRBJ2-7 TRBV5-8 TGTGCCAGCAGCTTCTGGTCCTACGAGCAGTACTTC CASSFWSYEQYF
- - TRBJ2-7 TRBV27 TGTGCCAGCAGGCGAGGCTCCTACGAGCAGTGCTTC CASRRGSYEQCF
- many TRBJ2-2 TRBV6-6 TGTGCCAGCAGCCCAGGTCCCCTGAACACCGGGGAGCTGTTTTTT CASSPGPLNTGELFF
- - TRBJ1-1 TRBV11-3 TGTGCCAGCTCTCGGTCCAACAACACTGAAGCTTTCTTT CASSRSNNTEAFF
- many TRBJ1-2 TRBV4-1 TGCGCCAGCAGCCAGGTGTCGGCCCCAGATGGCTACACCTTC CASSQVSAPDGYTF
- - TRBJ2-3 TRBV6-1 TGTGCCAGCACCCCGAGGATCCCTACAGATACGCAGTATTTT CASTPRIPTDTQYF
- many TRBJ2-7 TRBV20-1 TGCAGTGCTACGGGACTTGCAATCTCCTACGAGCAGTACTTC CSATGLAISYEQYF
- - TRBJ2-3 TRBV7-9 TGTGCCAGCAGCTCCCCCCAAGGTCCTCAATTCACAGATACGCAGTATTTT CASSSPQGPQFTDTQYF
- - TRBJ1-3 TRBV4-1 TGCGCCAGCAGCCGGAACAGGGTCTCTAGAAACACCATATATTTT CASSRNRVSRNTIYF
TRBD1 - TRBJ2-7 TRBV12-3/TRBV12-4 TGTGCCAGCAGTCACCTCAGGGGGAACGAGCAGTACTTC CASSHLRGNEQYF
- - TRBJ2-1 TRBV20-1 TGCAGTGCCCACGGACTGAGCTCATACAATGAGGAGTTCTTC CSAHGLSSYNEEFF
TRBD1 few TRBJ1-4 TRBV7-9 TGTGCCAGCAGCCCCTCTACAGGGGGAGGTAATGAAAAACTGTTTTTT CASSPSTGGGNEKLFF
- many TRBJ1-1 TRBV7-2 TGTGCCAGCAGCGTTCTAGGAGGGGCGAACACTGAAGCTTTCTTT CASSVLGGANTEAFF
- - TRBJ2-1 TRBV7-2 TGTGCCAGCAACCCGACCGGGGCGGAGTATTCCTACAATGAGCAGTTCTTC CASNPTGAEYSYNEQFF